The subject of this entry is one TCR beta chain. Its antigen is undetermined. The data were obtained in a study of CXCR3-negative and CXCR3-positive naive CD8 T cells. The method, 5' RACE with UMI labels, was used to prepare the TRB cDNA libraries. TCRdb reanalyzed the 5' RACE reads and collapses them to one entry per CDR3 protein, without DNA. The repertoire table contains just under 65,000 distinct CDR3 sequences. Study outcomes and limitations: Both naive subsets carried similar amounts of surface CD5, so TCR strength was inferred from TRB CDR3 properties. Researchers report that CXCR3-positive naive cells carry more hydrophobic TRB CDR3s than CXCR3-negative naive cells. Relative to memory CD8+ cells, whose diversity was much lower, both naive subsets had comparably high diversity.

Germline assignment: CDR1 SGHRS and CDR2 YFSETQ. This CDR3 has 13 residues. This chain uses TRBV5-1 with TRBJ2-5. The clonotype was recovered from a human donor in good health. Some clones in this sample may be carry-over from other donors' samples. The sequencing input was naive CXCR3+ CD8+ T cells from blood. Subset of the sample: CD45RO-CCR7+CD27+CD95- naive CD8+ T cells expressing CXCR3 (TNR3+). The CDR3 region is CASSFNHLGTQYF.